The source of this TCR beta chain is a study of blood T cell repertoires in COVID-19. Study in general: T cells, B-cell-depleted T cells, or PBMCs provided the cDNA or gDNA that served as material.

Those enrolled, adults aged roughly 18 to 100 years, came from 24 US areas. The study assigned cohorts using participant-reported clinical history. Two negative PCRs, clearance, or symptom resolution were required of recovered Cohort 3 donors. Per germline, CDR1 MGHRA and CDR2 YSYEKL. The ends lost 2 bases at V and 3 bases at J; junction bases unmatched: 3. The CDR3 covers 14 residues. Here immunoSEQ multiplex PCR was the method, and the copy in TCRdb shows in-frame clones only, minus some. In the table there are fewer than 400,000 clones, roughly 90% of which are singletons. The rearrangement uses TRBV4-1 and TRBJ2-7; 8 bases map to TRBD2. Sequenced input: PBMCs or T cells enriched from blood (not recorded which). The clonotype was recovered from a woman in her 30s who had recovered from COVID-19. The CDR3 reads CASSQSGSSYEQYF. For the CDR3, the DNA is TGCGCCAGCAGCCAAAGCGGGAGTAGCTACGAGCAGTACTTC.